A few counts support the clone carrying this T cell receptor beta chain. Its antigen is not identified. This sample stems from a study of response to subunit inactivated influenza vaccine. Findings and caveats of the study: It was suggested by the authors that few new T cells are recruited by each seasonal influenza vaccination.

This CDR3 contains 14 residues. Germline values: CDR1 SGHRS, CDR2 YFSETQ. V was pared by 0 bases and J by 3 bases, with 9 bases between. Each CDR3 protein gets one entry after TCRdb re-called the RT-PCR reads with MiXCR. This table holds hundreds of thousands of distinct CDR3 sequences, about 25% found once. Sequenced here: CD4+ T cells sorted from PBMCs, sampled roughly 5 days after vaccination. The sequence was obtained from a man in his forties or fifties who received an inactivated influenza vaccine. V usage is TRBV5-1 and J usage is TRBJ1-1; D not certain. The CDR3 spells CASSLGGSDTEAFF. The CDR3 coding sequence is TGCGCCAGCAGCTTGGGGGGAAGCGACACTGAAGCTTTCTTT. Supplemented by reference TRBV5-1 and TRBJ1-1, the full variable domain reads KAGVTQTPRYLIKTRGQQVTLSCSPISGHRSVSWYQQTPGQGLQFLFEYFSETQRNKGNFPGRFSGRQFSNSRSEMNVSTLELGDSALYLCASSLGGSDTEAFFGQGTRLTVV.